These T cell receptor beta chains were read from a single sample in a study of PD-1 blockade in classical Hodgkin lymphoma. Assay used: immunoSEQ multiplex PCR; TCRdb lists only in-frame clones, some missing. This table holds some 34,000 clones, about 89% found once. The sample taken for sequencing was CD4+ T cells from blood. Every receptor here comes from a human donor with classical Hodgkin lymphoma. CDR3s include the opening cysteine and the closing phenylalanine or tryptophan. A D gene is named only where the DNA matches it firmly. Expanded clones get a size class; other rows say once, few or many, or leave the size out.

j_gene	abundance	v_gene	d_gene	CDR3aa	CDR3nt
TRBJ2-7	NA	TRBV15	NA	CATSRGTTYEQYF	TGTGCCACCAGCAGGGGGACAACCTACGAGCAGTACTTC
TRBJ2-6	NA	TRBV27	TRBD1	CASRSVRGLSGANVLTF	TGTGCCAGCAGAAGCGTTAGGGGGCTCTCTGGGGCCAACGTCCTGACTTTC
TRBJ1-5	once	TRBV5-4	NA	CASSLMSSNQPQHF	TGTGCCAGCAGCTTGATGAGTAGCAATCAGCCCCAGCATTTT
TRBJ1-4	NA	TRBV5-6	NA	CASSWREGNEKLFF	TGTGCCAGCAGCTGGCGGGAAGGGAATGAAAAACTGTTTTTT
TRBJ1-1	NA	TRBV19	NA	CASSISNTEAFF	TGTGCCAGTAGTATTAGCAACACTGAAGCTTTCTTT
TRBJ2-7	NA	TRBV19	NA	CASSRGTISYEQYF	TGTGCCAGTAGTAGGGGGACAATCTCCTACGAGCAGTACTTC
TRBJ2-6	NA	TRBV7-9	TRBD1	CAGRTGAGANVLTF	TGTGCCGGCAGGACAGGGGCTGGGGCCAACGTCCTGACTTTC
TRBJ2-7	NA	TRBV6-1	NA	CASSGTVAYEQYF	TGTGCCAGCAGCGGGACCGTGGCCTACGAGCAGTACTTC
TRBJ1-1	NA	TRBV5-1	NA	CASTGRGMNTEAFF	TGCGCCAGCACCGGACGGGGCATGAACACTGAAGCTTTCTTT
TRBJ2-7	NA	TRBV2	TRBD1	CASISDRGPYEQYF	TGTGCCAGCATATCGGACAGGGGCCCCTACGAGCAGTACTTC